This is a list of T cell receptor beta chains from one sample in a study of neurological immune-mediated disorders. TCRdb redid the calling of the 5' RACE reads with MiXCR, one entry per CDR3 protein. This sample has roughly 41,000 distinct CDR3 sequences, with 8.5% to 14% found just once. Sequenced: PBMCs. The receptors stem from a man aged 55-75 years with HTLV-1-associated myelopathy (HAM/TSP). CDR3s include the opening cysteine and the closing phenylalanine or tryptophan. Each record gives: D gene, J gene, clone size, V gene, CDR3 protein, CDR3 DNA. The D gene is left open where the match is weak. Clone size is shown for a subset of rows, as once, few, many or a class of expanded clone.

d_call: TRBD1; j_call: TRBJ1-1; clone_size: many; v_call: TRBV5-1; cdr3_aa: CASSDRGRRTEAFF; cdr3_nt: TGCGCCAGCAGCGACAGGGGGCGGAGGACTGAAGCTTTCTTT
d_call: TRBD2; j_call: TRBJ2-2; clone_size: many; v_call: TRBV18; cdr3_aa: CASSPLAVNTGELFF; cdr3_nt: TGTGCCAGCTCACCTCTAGCGGTGAACACCGGGGAGCTGTTTTTT
d_call: .; j_call: TRBJ2-7; clone_size: many; v_call: TRBV2; cdr3_aa: CASSSTFLRAYEQYF; cdr3_nt: TGTGCCAGCAGTTCTACATTTCTACGAGCCTACGAGCAGTACTTC
d_call: .; j_call: TRBJ2-2; clone_size: few; v_call: TRBV5-6; cdr3_aa: CASSFRESGELFF; cdr3_nt: TGTGCCAGCAGCTTTAGGGAGTCCGGGGAGCTGTTTTTT
d_call: .; j_call: TRBJ1-4; clone_size: many; v_call: TRBV6-5; cdr3_aa: CASGRVTNEKLFF; cdr3_nt: TGTGCCAGCGGGCGGGTTACTAATGAAAAACTGTTTTTT
d_call: .; j_call: TRBJ2-7; clone_size: many; v_call: TRBV6-5; cdr3_aa: CASSGRGAGTYEQYF; cdr3_nt: TGTGCCAGCAGCGGCAGGGGAGCGGGCACCTACGAGCAGTACTTC
d_call: TRBD1; j_call: TRBJ2-2; clone_size: few; v_call: TRBV19; cdr3_aa: CASSWDRVLAGELFF; cdr3_nt: TGTGCCAGTAGTTGGGACAGGGTTCTTGCCGGGGAGCTGTTTTTT
d_call: .; j_call: TRBJ1-6; clone_size: many; v_call: TRBV7-2; cdr3_aa: CASSSPGSPLHF; cdr3_nt: TGTGCCAGCAGCTCCCCCGGGTCACCCCTCCACTTT
d_call: TRBD2; j_call: TRBJ2-1; clone_size: many; v_call: TRBV10-1; cdr3_aa: CASSGTGLAGGNEQFF; cdr3_nt: TGCGCCAGCAGTGGGACAGGACTAGCGGGAGGTAATGAGCAGTTCTTC
d_call: TRBD1; j_call: TRBJ2-4; clone_size: many; v_call: TRBV4-1; cdr3_aa: CASSQPWDRKNIQYF; cdr3_nt: TGCGCCAGCAGCCAGCCTTGGGACAGAAAAAACATTCAGTACTTC
d_call: .; j_call: TRBJ1-5; clone_size: .; v_call: TRBV30; cdr3_aa: CAWSRGADSNQPQHF; cdr3_nt: TGTGCCTGGAGCCGGGGGGCGGATAGCAATCAGCCCCAGCATTTT
d_call: .; j_call: TRBJ2-1; clone_size: many; v_call: TRBV5-1; cdr3_aa: CASRTDSWAYNEQFF; cdr3_nt: TGCGCCAGCAGAACTGACTCCTGGGCCTACAATGAGCAGTTCTTC
d_call: .; j_call: TRBJ2-7; clone_size: many; v_call: TRBV11-3; cdr3_aa: CASSPEGTGTSYEQYF; cdr3_nt: TGTGCCAGCAGCCCAGAGGGCACAGGGACCTCCTACGAGCAGTACTTC
d_call: .; j_call: TRBJ1-2; clone_size: many; v_call: TRBV4-1; cdr3_aa: CASSQGLSYTF; cdr3_nt: TGCGCCAGCAGCCAAGGACTGAGCTACACCTTC
d_call: TRBD1; j_call: TRBJ2-5; clone_size: many; v_call: TRBV20-1; cdr3_aa: CSARDGQGLVDQYF; cdr3_nt: TGCAGTGCTAGAGATGGACAGGGGTTGGTTGACCAGTACTTC
d_call: TRBD2; j_call: TRBJ2-7; clone_size: many; v_call: TRBV6-6; cdr3_aa: CASSYLATSQGEQYF; cdr3_nt: TGTGCCAGCAGTTACCTCGCGACTAGCCAGGGCGAGCAGTACTTC
d_call: TRBD2; j_call: TRBJ2-5; clone_size: many; v_call: TRBV5-1; cdr3_aa: CASSLVAGEGETQYF; cdr3_nt: TGCGCCAGCAGCTTGGTAGCGGGAGAGGGAGAGACCCAGTACTTC
d_call: .; j_call: TRBJ2-3; clone_size: many; v_call: TRBV5-1; cdr3_aa: CASSPERADTDTQYF; cdr3_nt: TGCGCCAGCAGCCCTGAGAGGGCGGACACAGATACGCAGTATTTT
d_call: .; j_call: TRBJ2-6; clone_size: .; v_call: TRBV19; cdr3_aa: CASSIIHSGANVLTF; cdr3_nt: TGTGCCAGTAGTATAATTCATTCCGGGGCCAACGTCCTGACTTTC
d_call: TRBD1; j_call: TRBJ1-1; clone_size: .; v_call: TRBV5-6; cdr3_aa: CAIIPQAGGITEAFF; cdr3_nt: TGTGCCATCATCCCCCAGGCAGGGGGGATCACTGAAGCTTTCTTT